This record covers a single T cell receptor beta chain. The antigen is not known. The V end was cut by 5 bases, the J end by 4 bases, with 19 bases between. The CDR3 has 16 residues. Germline V lookup: CDR1 LGHNA, CDR2 YNFKEQ. This sample is drawn from a study of OX40 agonist ivuxolimab in advanced cancers. General study results and limits: At doses 0.1 to 3.0 mg/kg, CD4+ and CD8+ clones expanded. Mean expanded clone counts were higher in CD8+ than CD4+ T cells. Certain nonresponders additionally had low normalized T-cell clonal expansion. Determination of antigen specificity was not performed for the expanded peripheral T cells.

TCRdb's copy holds only in-frame clones and misses some; the assay was immunoSEQ multiplex PCR. This table has 75,000 to 100,000 clones, more than 75% appearing once. The TCR originated in an adult with an advanced solid tumor such as melanoma, head and neck, liver or kidney cancer. Sequenced material: CD4+ or CD8+ T cells sorted from blood, taken in a trial of the OX40 agonist ivuxolimab. The rearrangement uses TRBV4-2 and TRBJ2-3; possibly TRBD2 for D (7 bases). CDR3 residues: CASSFARGGAPDTQYF. CDR3 bases: TGTGCCAGCAGCTTTGCTAGAGGGGGGGCCCCAGATACGCAGTATTTT.